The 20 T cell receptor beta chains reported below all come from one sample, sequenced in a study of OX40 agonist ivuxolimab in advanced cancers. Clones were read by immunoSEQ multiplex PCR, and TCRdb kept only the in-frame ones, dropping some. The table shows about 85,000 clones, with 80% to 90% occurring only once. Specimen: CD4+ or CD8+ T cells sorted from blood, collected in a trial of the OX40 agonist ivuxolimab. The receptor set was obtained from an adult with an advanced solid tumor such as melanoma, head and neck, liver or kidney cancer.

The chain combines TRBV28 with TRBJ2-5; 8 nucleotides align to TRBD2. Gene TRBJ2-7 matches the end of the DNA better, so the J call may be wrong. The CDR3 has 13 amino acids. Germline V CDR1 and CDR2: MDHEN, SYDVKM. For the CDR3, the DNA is TGTGCCAGCCTAGCGGGTGGCTCCTACGAGCAGTACTTC. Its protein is CASLAGGSYEQYF.

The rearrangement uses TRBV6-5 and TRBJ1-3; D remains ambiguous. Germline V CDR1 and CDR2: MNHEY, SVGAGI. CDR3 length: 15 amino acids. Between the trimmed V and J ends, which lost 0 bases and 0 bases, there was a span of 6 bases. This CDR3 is CASSYSISSGNTIYF. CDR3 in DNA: TGTGCCAGCAGTTACTCTATCAGCTCTGGAAACACCATATATTTT.

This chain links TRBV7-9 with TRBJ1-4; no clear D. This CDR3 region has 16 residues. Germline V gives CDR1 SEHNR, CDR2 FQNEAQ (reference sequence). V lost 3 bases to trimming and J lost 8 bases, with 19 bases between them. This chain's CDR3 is CASSFPADHGREKLFF. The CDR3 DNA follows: TGTGCCAGCAGCTTTCCGGCGGATCATGGTCGGGAAAAACTGTTTTTT.

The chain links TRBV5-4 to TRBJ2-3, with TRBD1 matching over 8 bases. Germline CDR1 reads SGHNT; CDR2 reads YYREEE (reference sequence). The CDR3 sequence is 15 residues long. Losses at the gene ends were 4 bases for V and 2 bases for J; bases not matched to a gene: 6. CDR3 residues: CASSRDRTITDTQYF. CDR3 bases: TGTGCCAGCAGCCGGGACAGGACTATCACAGATACGCAGTATTTT. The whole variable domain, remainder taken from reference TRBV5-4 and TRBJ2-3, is ETGVTQSPTHLIKTRGQQVTLRCSSQSGHNTVSWYQQALGQGPQFIFQYYREEENGRGNFPPRFSGLQFPNYSSELNVNALELDDSALYLCASSRDRTITDTQYFGPGTRLTVL.

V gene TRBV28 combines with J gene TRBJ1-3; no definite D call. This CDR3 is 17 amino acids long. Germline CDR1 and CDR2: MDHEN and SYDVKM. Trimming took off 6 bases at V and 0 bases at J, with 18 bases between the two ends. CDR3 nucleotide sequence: TGTGCCAGCAGAGTTCCGTCGGTCCAGAGCTCTGGAAACACCATATATTTT. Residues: CASRVPSVQSSGNTIYF.

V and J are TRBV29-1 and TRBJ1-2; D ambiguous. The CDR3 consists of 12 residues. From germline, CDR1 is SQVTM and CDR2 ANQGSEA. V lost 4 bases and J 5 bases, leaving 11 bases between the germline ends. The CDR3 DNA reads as TGCAGCGTTGGCGTTTCACGATATGGCTACACCTTC. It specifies CSVGVSRYGYTF. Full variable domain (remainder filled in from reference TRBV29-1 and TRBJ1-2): SAVISQKPSRDICQRGTSLTIQCQVDSQVTMMFWYRQQPGQSLTLIATANQGSEATYESGFVIDKFPISRPNLTFSTLTVSNMSPEDSSIYLCSVGVSRYGYTFGSGTRLTVV.

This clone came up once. CDR3 amino acids: CATSRELDGEQFF. In DNA, the CDR3 is TGTGCCACCAGCAGAGAACTGGATGGTGAGCAGTTCTTC. The chain combines TRBV15 with TRBJ2-1; D gene unclear. The CDR3 is made up of 13 amino acids. V lost 0 bases to trimming and J lost 9 bases, with 9 bases between them. Germline V gene lookup returns CDR1 LNHNV and CDR2 YYDKDF (reference sequence).

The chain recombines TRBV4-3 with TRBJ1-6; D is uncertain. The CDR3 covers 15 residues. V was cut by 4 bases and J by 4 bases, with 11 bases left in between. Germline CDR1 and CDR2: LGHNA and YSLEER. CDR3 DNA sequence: TGCGCCAGCAGCCCGGACCGGGGATATAATTCACCCCTCCACTTT. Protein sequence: CASSPDRGYNSPLHF.

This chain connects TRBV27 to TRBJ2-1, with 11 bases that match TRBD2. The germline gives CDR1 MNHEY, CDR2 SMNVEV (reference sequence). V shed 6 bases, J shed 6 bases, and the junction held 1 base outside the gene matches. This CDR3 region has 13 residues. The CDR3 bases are TGTGCCAGCAGGACTAGCGGGACCAATGAGCAGTTCTTC. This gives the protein CASRTSGTNEQFF.

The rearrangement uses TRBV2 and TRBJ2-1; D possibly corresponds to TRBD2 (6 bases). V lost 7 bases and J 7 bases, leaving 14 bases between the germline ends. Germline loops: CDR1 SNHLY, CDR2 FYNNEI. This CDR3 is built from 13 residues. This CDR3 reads CASNGGEGNEQFF. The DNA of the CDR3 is TGTGCCAGCAACGGGGGAGAAGGTAATGAGCAGTTCTTC.

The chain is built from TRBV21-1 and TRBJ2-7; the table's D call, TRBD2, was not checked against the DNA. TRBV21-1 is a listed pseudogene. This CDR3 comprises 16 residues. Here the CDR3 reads CASTVFFSGTSYEQYF. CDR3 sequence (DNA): TGTGCCAGCACCGTCTTCTTTAGCGGGACTTCCTACGAGCAGTACTTC.

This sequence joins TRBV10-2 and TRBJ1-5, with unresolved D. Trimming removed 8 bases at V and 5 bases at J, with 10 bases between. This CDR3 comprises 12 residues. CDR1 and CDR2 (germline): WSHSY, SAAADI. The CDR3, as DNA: TGCGCCAGCGATCTCACGGATCAGCCCCAGCATTTT. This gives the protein CASDLTDQPQHF.

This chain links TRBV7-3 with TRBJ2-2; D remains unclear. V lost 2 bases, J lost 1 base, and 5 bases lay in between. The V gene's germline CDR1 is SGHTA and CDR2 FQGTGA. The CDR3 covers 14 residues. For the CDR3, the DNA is TGTGCCAGCAGCTTAGGCAGGAACACCGGGGAGCTGTTTTTT. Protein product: CASSLGRNTGELFF. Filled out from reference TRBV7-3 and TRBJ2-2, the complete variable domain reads GAGVSQTPSNKVTEKGKYVELRCDPISGHTALYWYRQSLGQGPEFLIYFQGTGAADDSGLPNDRFFAVRPEGSVSTLKIQRTERGDSAVYLCASSLGRNTGELFFGEGSRLTVL.

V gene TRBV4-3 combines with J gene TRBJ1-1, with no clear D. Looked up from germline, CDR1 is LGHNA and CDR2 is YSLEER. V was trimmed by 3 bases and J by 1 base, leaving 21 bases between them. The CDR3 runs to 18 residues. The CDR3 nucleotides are TGCGCCAGCAGCCACAGGACTTATCTGCTTGTGAAGAACACTGAAGCTTTCTTT. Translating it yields CASSHRTYLLVKNTEAFF.

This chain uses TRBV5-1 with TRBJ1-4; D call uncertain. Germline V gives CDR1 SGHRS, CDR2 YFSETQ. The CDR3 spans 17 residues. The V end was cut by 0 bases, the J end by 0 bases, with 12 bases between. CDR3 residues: CASSLVFPPTTNEKLFF. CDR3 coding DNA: TGCGCCAGCAGCTTGGTTTTTCCACCCACAACTAATGAAAAACTGTTTTTT.

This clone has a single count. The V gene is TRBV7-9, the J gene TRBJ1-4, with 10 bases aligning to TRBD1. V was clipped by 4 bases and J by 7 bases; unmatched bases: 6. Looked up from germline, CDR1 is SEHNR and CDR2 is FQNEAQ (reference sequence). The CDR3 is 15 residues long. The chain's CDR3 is CASSSTGTGAEKLFF. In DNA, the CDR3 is TGTGCCAGCAGCTCCACCGGGACAGGGGCTGAAAAACTGTTTTTT.

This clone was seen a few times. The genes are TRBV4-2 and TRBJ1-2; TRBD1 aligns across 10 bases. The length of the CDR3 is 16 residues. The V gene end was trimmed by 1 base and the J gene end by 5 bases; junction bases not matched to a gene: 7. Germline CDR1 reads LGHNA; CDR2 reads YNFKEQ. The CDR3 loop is CASSQAGTGAGYGYTF. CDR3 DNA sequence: TGTGCCAGCAGCCAAGCCGGGACAGGGGCCGGGTATGGCTACACCTTC.

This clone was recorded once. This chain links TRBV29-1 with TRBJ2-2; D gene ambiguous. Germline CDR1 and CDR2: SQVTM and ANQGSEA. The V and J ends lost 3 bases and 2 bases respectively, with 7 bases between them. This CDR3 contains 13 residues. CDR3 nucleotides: TGCAGCGTTGATAACAGAAACACCGGGGAGCTGTTTTTT. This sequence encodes CSVDNRNTGELFF.

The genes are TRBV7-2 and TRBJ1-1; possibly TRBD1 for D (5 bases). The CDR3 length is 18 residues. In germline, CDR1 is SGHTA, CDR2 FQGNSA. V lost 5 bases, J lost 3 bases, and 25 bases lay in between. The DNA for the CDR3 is TGTGCCAGCAGCCTTTTTGGGGGGGACGCCGGCCGGTACACTGAAGCTTTCTTT. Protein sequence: CASSLFGGDAGRYTEAFF.

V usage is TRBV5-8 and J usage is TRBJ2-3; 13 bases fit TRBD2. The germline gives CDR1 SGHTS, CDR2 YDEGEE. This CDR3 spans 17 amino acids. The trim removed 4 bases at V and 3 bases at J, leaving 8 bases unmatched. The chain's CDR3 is CASSTRGLAGVTDTQYF. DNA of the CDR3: TGTGCCAGCAGCACGCGCGGACTAGCGGGAGTGACAGATACGCAGTATTTT.